These 4 T cell receptor beta chains originate from one sample sequenced in a study of CXCR3-negative and CXCR3-positive naive CD8 T cells. These receptors are not linked to any known antigen. Notes on the study in general: The study found more hydrophobic TRB CDR3s in CXCR3-positive naive cells than in CXCR3-negative naive cells.

TRB cDNA was prepared as libraries by UMI-labeled 5' RACE. TCRdb reprocessed the 5' RACE reads, with one entry per CDR3 protein and no DNA. This sample contains some 64,000 distinct CDR3 sequences. Sequences were obtained from naive CXCR3+ CD8+ T cells from blood. As for subset: CD45RO-CCR7+CD27+CD95- naive CD8+ T cells expressing CXCR3 (TNR3+). The receptors here all came from a human donor in good health. Some clones in this sample may be carry-over from other donors' samples.

The chain combines TRBV12-3 or TRBV12-4 with TRBJ2-5. This CDR3 is 14 amino acids long. CDR3 residues: CASSLGHRRETQYF.

J is TRBJ2-7 and V is TRBV27; the D call of TRBD2 rests on TCRdb alone, since no DNA is present to check it. The CDR3 has 14 amino acids. The germline gives CDR1 MNHEY, CDR2 SMNVEV (reference sequence). The CDR3 loop is CASSLIARAHEQYF.

The gene calls are TRBV7-9 and TRBJ1-1. CDR3 length equals 15 residues. Germline loops: CDR1 SEHNR, CDR2 FQNEAQ (reference sequence). CDR3 region: CASSQGLNDLTEAFF.

The V call is TRBV5-1, the J call TRBJ2-1; TCRdb outputs TRBD1, but without DNA this stays unchecked. CDR3 length equals 14 residues. Germline V CDR1 and CDR2: SGHRS, YFSETQ. CDR3 protein: CASRSRDGHNEQFF.